This TCR beta chain was sequenced in a study of T cells after yellow fever vaccination. Whole-study results and caveats: Clonotype sharing between CD4 and CD8 compartments was small. Contaminants from the bulk population, in the form of abundant clonotypes, could be found in FACS-sorted repertoires.

Each CDR3 protein is one row after TCRdb ran MiXCR on the 5' RACE reads. The sample shows approximately 120,000 distinct CDR3 sequences, 7.4% of them seen only once. The junction had 6 bases not matched to a gene; V was cut back by 4 bases and J by 4 bases. Germline V CDR1 and CDR2: KGHDR, SFDVKD. The CDR3 is 16 amino acids. Ten or more counts support this clonotype. What it binds is unknown. J is TRBJ2-3 and V is TRBV24-1, with 11 nucleotides matching TRBD1. The material was CD4+ T cells sorted from PBMCs, obtained about 10 days after the first yellow fever vaccination. The source of this sequence is a man in his late teens or twenties who received the YFV17D yellow fever vaccine. The CDR3 bases are TGTGCCACCAGTGACTTGCCGGGACAGGGGGCAGATACGCAGTATTTT. Its translation is CATSDLPGQGADTQYF.